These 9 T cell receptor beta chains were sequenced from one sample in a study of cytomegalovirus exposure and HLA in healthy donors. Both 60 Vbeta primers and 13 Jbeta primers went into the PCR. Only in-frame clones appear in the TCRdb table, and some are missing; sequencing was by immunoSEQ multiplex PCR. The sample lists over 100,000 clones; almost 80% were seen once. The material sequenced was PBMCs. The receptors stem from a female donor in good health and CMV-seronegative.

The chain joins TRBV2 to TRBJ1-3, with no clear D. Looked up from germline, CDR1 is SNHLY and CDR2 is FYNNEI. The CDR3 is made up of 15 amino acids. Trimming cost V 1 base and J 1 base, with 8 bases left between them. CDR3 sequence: CASSEGQLSGNTIYF. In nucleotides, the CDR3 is TGTGCCAGCAGTGAAGGCCAGTTGTCTGGAAACACCATATATTTT.

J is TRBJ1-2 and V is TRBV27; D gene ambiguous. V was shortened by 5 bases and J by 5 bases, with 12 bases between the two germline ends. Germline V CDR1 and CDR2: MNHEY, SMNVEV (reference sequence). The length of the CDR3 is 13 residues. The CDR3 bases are TGTGCCAGCAGTCCGAGGGAGAGGTATGGCTACACCTTC. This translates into CASSPRERYGYTF.

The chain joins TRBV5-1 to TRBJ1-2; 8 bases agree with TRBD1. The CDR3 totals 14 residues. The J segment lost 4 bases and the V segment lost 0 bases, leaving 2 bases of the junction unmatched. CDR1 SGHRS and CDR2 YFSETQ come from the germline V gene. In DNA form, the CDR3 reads TGCGCCAGCAGCTTGGGGACAGGGCCCTATGGCTACACCTTC. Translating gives CASSLGTGPYGYTF.

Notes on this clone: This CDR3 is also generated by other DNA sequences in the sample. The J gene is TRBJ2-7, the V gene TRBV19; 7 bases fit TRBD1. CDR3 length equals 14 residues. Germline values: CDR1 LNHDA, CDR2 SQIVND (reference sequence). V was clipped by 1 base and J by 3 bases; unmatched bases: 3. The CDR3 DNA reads TGTGCCAGTAGTATAGGGACAGGAGACTACGAGCAGTACTTC. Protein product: CASSIGTGDYEQYF.

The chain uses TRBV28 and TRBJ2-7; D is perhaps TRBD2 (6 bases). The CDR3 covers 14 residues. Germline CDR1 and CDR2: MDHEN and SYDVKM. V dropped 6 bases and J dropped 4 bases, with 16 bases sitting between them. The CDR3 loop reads CASRSHQGLYEQYF. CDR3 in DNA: TGTGCCAGCAGGTCCCACCAGGGACTTTACGAGCAGTACTTC. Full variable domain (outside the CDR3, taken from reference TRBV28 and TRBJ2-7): DVKVTQSSRYLVKRTGEKVFLECVQDMDHENMFWYRQDPGLGLRLIYFSYDVKMKEKGDIPEGYSVSREKKERFSLILESASTNQTSMYLCASRSHQGLYEQYFGPGTRLTVT.

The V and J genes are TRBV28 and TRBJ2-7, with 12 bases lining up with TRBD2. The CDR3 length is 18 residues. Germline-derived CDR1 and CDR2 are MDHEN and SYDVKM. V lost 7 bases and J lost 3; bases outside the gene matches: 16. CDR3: CASTPSLAGGPRNYEQYF. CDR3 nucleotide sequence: TGTGCCAGCACCCCCTCGCTAGCGGGAGGGCCCCGGAACTACGAGCAGTACTTC.

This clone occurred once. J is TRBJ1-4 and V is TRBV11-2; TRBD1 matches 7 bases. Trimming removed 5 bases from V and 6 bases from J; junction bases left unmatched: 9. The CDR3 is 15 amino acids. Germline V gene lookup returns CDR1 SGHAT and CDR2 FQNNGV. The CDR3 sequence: CASSPKTGHDEKLFF. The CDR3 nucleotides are TGTGCCAGCAGCCCCAAGACAGGGCACGATGAAAAACTGTTTTTT.

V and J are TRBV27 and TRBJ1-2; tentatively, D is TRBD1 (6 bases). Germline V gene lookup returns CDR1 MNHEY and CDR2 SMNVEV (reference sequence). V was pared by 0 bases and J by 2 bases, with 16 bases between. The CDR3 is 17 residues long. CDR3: CASSLSIGDKGNYGYTF. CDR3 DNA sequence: TGTGCCAGCAGTTTATCGATAGGGGACAAGGGGAACTATGGCTACACCTTC.

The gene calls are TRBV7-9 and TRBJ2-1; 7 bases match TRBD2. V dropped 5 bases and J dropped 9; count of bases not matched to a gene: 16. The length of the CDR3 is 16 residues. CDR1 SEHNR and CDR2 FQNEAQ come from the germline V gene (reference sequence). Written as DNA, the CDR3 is TGTGCCAGCAGCCCCCGGGACTACGATAAGGAGCCTGAGCAGTTCTTC. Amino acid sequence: CASSPRDYDKEPEQFF.